This entry features one T cell receptor beta chain sequence. Authors' analysis steps: How many nucleated cells were present was estimated from reference gene primer amplification. The repertoire was sequenced with immunoSEQ multiplex PCR; TCRdb's copy has only in-frame clones and lacks some. That table gives V, J and clone size, and the DNA gave D and trimming. The profile covers hundreds of thousands of clones, with 65% to 90% appearing a single time and 13% taken by the ten largest. Germline V gene lookup returns CDR1 SGHTA and CDR2 FQGNSA. This CDR3 is 15 amino acids long. V lost 6 bases to trimming and J lost 8 bases; unmatched junction nucleotides: 7. The entry originates in a study of blood T cell repertoires in COVID-19. For the study at large: The origin of the acute and convalescent COVID-19 samples was the United States, Italy and Spain.

The material sequenced was peripheral blood. V gene TRBV7-2 combines with J gene TRBJ2-1; 13 positions agree with TRBD2. The TCR was taken from a human donor in a cohort sampled during active COVID-19. The CDR3 DNA reads as TGTGCCAGCAGAACCGGGACTAGCGGGAAAGATGAGCAGTTCTTC. Translation gives CASRTGTSGKDEQFF.